This TCR beta chain was identified during a study of cytomegalovirus exposure and HLA in healthy donors (dated by TCRdb to the late 2010s). Regarding the study in general: An earlier analysis of approximately 590 of the donors reported roughly 300 Gb of sequence data and about 100 million unique TCR beta sequences from about 200 million T cells. An early release that covered some 640 HLA-typed donors contained around 300 gigabases of sequencing data and approximately 85 million unique TCR sequences. The genetic ancestry cluster associated with self-reported Caucasian donors included about four fifths of the roughly 400 genotyped donors. The aim of the study was to test whether cataloging public T cell receptors could identify signatures of past pathogen exposure. Using immunosequencing, the study profiled T cell repertoires from some 670 subjects and related those repertoires to cytomegalovirus serostatus. In addition to the first cohort of around 670 subjects, a separate validation cohort of around 110 different subjects was used. The study combined high-throughput TCR immunosequencing, statistical association of individual TCRs with disease status, and machine learning to predict cytomegalovirus infection status. To study patterns of TCR occurrence, a later analysis re-analyzed previously published TCR beta repertoires from 650 to 750 donors and added high-resolution HLA genotyping. Rather than drawing on any new phenotypic data, the later analysis identified candidate immune exposures from TCR beta sequences and the way those sequences occurred across donors. An earlier analysis of 587 of the donors applied high-throughput TCR beta sequencing to assess whether each TCR beta V gene segment acted as functional or pseudogenic. Alongside the repertoire data, information on donor age, sex, ethnicity and CMV serostatus was compiled. In a later genetic analysis, genome-wide SNP genotypes for 398 of the 666 donors were used, and that subset was treated as a discovery cohort. Every repertoire in the discovery cohort had been generated on one and the same sequencing platform. HLA typing included class I and class II loci at four-digit resolution. Typing coverage differed by locus: A, B, C, DRB1 and DQB1 were typed in about 629-640 donors, DQA1 in 522, DPA1 in around 600, and DPB1 in just under 480. Because of strong linkage in the cohort, roughly five DR-DQ haplotypes were treated as single units for association and clustering. Among some 400 genotyped donors of the cohort, an average of about 240,000 unique TCR beta nucleotide sequences was sequenced per donor, of which about 19% were non-productive.

Overall study results and their limits: Most TCR sequences were seen in very few donors, while some public TCRs were found in many individuals. An earlier analysis of some 560 of the donors showed that most TCR beta V segments appeared in productive rearrangements either about 90% or about 30% of the time, which broadly matched IMGT annotations. Linkage disequilibrium might explain the correlated functional status among segregating V segments, but an unknown experimental factor could not be ruled out. When HLA alleles, especially DR and DQ, strongly co-occurred, attributing TCR associations to individual alleles was difficult. A cluster of highly shared sequence variants was judged likely to be a technical artifact of the sequencing pipeline. A later analysis found that HLA-associated TCR beta chains were more clonally expanded and had lower generation probabilities than equally common non-associated chains. A total of 150 to 200 TCR beta chains were listed by the study as associated with cytomegalovirus. Cytomegalovirus status was reported to be diagnosed by the classifier with high specificity and sensitivity in both the original and validation cohorts. A later analysis reported that several top co-occurrence clusters appeared linked to parvovirus B19, influenza, CMV and Epstein-Barr virus. In a later genetic analysis, fewer N-insertions in productive TCRs were reported among donors in an Asian-associated ancestry cluster than the roughly 700-donor mean. Roughly uniform sequencing depth across donors was assumed in presence/absence analyses, although this assumption may not hold. Specific HLA alleles were associated with over 15,000 TCR beta sequences at a false discovery rate of 0.05 in a later analysis. A later analysis found that most CMV-associated TCR beta chains appeared HLA-restricted, with HLA associations seemingly driven largely by CMV exposure. In vitro tests confirmed that a few of the cytomegalovirus-associated TCR beta chains recognize cytomegalovirus antigens. Because some donors lacked HLA typing at each locus, the association tests relied only on the typed subset. In a later genetic analysis, a missense DCLRE1C variant was associated with V-gene and J-gene trimming of TCR beta chains, and the association was replicated in an independent cohort. For the cohort, immune exposure information was limited to CMV serostatus. A later analysis found that TCR association rates varied across HLA loci, with DRB1 alleles showing the most associated TCRs and HLA-C alleles the fewest. A further reported finding was that TCR beta sequences accurately predicted the HLA-A and HLA-B alleles for most subjects in the first cohort. The earlier analysis of some 560 of the donors excluded roughly 16 rarely observed V segments, including chromosome 9 orphons, because counts were too low. The cohort was sequenced for TCR beta chains only, and without alpha or paired-chain data the features that could be detected were limited. According to the authors, the approach could potentially be generalized to other disease states and immunological phenotypes. Because the 87-base-pair reads could not distinguish some IMGT-functional V segments, including TRBV6-2 and TRBV6-3, those segments were excluded.

The cohort comprised 710 or so healthy bone marrow donors. At the time of sampling, all cohort members were nominally healthy, though unrecorded immune exposures were likely present. The donor tested CMV seronegative and was one of the 352 seronegative cohort members. A peripheral blood sample was collected from each donor, and TCR beta sequencing was performed on peripheral blood mononuclear cells. The Qiagen DNeasy Blood Extraction Kit was used to extract genomic DNA from the blood cell samples. Library generation was performed with the immunoSEQ multiplex PCR assay. A mixture of 60 forward primers for TCR Vbeta segments and 13 reverse primers for TCR Jbeta segments was used in the multiplex PCR. The CDR3 region of rearranged TCR beta genes was amplified from genomic DNA with a multiplex PCR assay. On the Illumina HiSeq System, the amplified TCR beta libraries were sequenced as 87-base-pair reads. Per the original workflow: A later analysis tallied some 79 million unique TCR beta chains across the 660 or so repertoires, and approximately 12 million of those chains were shared by two or more donors. A nearest-neighbor algorithm error-corrected the raw reads and collapsed the reads into unique sequences, merging closely related sequences to remove PCR and sequencing errors. Alignment of CDR3 sequences to IMGT reference sequences was used to assign V, D and J gene segments. For a sequence to be retained, a match of at least six nucleotides to both a V gene segment and a J gene segment was required. Rearrangements were called productive when the CDR3 lacked stop codons and stayed in frame with V and J; all others were non-productive. CDR3 was defined by IMGT convention, running from the second conserved V-encoded cysteine to the conserved J-encoded phenylalanine. Sequences without an unambiguous match to a single V gene segment were excluded from the earlier analysis of several hundred of the donors. An earlier analysis of around 600 of the donors classified V segments as functional when productive rearrangements were above 56.7% and as segregating when the standard deviation between donors was above 5%. To diagnose cytomegalovirus status from the catalog of TCR beta chain sequences, a statistical classification framework was built. V and J gene assignment, in a later analysis, came from comparing TCR nucleotide sequences with IMGT/GENE-DB human TR gene sequences. Using the TCRdist pipeline, a later analysis assigned CDR3 sequences along with most-parsimonious VDJ recombination scenarios. In a later analysis, each TCR beta chain was defined by its CDR3 amino acid sequence together with its V-gene family, and reads lacking a unique V-gene family were excluded. In a later analysis, fewer than 650 highly shared, low-generation-probability nucleotide sequences were removed to address suspected cross-contamination and a sequencing artifact. For each public chain, a later analysis derived a clonal expansion index from normalized ranks of inferred template counts within each repertoire. In a later analysis, generation probabilities were computed using a VDJ recombination model fitted to out-of-frame rearrangements, and the results were checked against IGoR. A later analysis scored TCR-TCR, TCR-HLA and TCR-CMV co-occurrence with hypergeometric tests, applying a repertoire-size bias correction to TCR pairs. To estimate false discovery rates, a later analysis permuted the HLA or CMV assignments 20 times. In a later analysis, co-occurring TCRs were grouped using DBSCAN, with TCRdist sequence similarity added in when clustering inside HLA-allele-positive subsets. For co-occurrence clustering, repertoires with fewer than 30,000 or more than 120,000 public chains were excluded, along with roughly five repertoires with anomalous nucleotide sharing. TCRdb re-hosts the immuneACCESS table, in-frame sequences only. Its copies lack some clones; in the studies checked, an unresolved V gene accounts for under half of them, and the cause for the rest is not known. V, J and clone size reflect that table, while D and trimming were determined from the DNA. The table kept for this sample lists 120,000 to 150,000 clones. Roughly 1.6% of the sample lies in the top ten.

The CDR3 measures 16 amino acids from cysteine to phenylalanine. Only CDR3 DNA remains: 48 bases, in frame from the first base. The germline V end is reduced by 1 base and the J end by 2 bases; junction bases left unmatched: 8. The germline V gene gives CDR1 as MDHEN and CDR2 as SYDVKM. For this clone: It has no known antigen specificity.

The origin of this receptor is a woman in her 50s in good health and CMV-seronegative. The chain is assembled from TRBV28 and TRBJ2-7; 7 central nucleotides agree with TRBD2. The sequencing input was PBMCs. Read as DNA, the sequence is TGTGCCAGCAGTTTATCGGGGGGTGTCGCCACCTACGAGCAGTACTTC. The resulting protein is CASSLSGGVATYEQYF. The CDR3, completed at both ends by the reference TRBV28 and TRBJ2-7 genes, gives the full variable domain DVKVTQSSRYLVKRTGEKVFLECVQDMDHENMFWYRQDPGLGLRLIYFSYDVKMKEKGDIPEGYSVSREKKERFSLILESASTNQTSMYLCASSLSGGVATYEQYFGPGTRLTVT.